The 32 T cell receptor beta chains below were found in one sample sequenced in a study of blood T cell repertoires in COVID-19. Sequencing was performed with immunoSEQ multiplex PCR; in TCRdb, only in-frame clones are kept and a portion is missing. This table holds approximately 49,000 clones, 84% found once. The sequenced sample was peripheral blood. The receptor source for this set is a middle-aged man with acute or convalescent COVID-19.

The chain recombines TRBV5-1 with TRBJ1-5; perhaps TRBD1 as D (5 bases). Germline V gene lookup returns CDR1 SGHRS and CDR2 YFSETQ. V lost 2 bases to trimming and J lost 0 bases, with 12 bases between them. The CDR3 covers 16 residues. The chain's CDR3 is CASSFLDRNSNQPQHF. The CDR3 DNA follows: TGCGCCAGCAGCTTCCTCGACAGAAATAGCAATCAGCCCCAGCATTTT. Combining the CDR3 with reference TRBV5-1 and TRBJ1-5 gives the whole variable domain KAGVTQTPRYLIKTRGQQVTLSCSPISGHRSVSWYQQTPGQGLQFLFEYFSETQRNKGNFPGRFSGRQFSNSRSEMNVSTLELGDSALYLCASSFLDRNSNQPQHFGDGTRLSIL.

The chain joins TRBV7-2 to TRBJ2-7, with D uncertain. Trimming took off 3 bases at V and 4 bases at J, with 7 bases between the two ends. The CDR3 loop spans 12 amino acids. Germline loops: CDR1 SGHTA, CDR2 FQGNSA. The CDR3 here is CASSLRSYEQYF. As DNA, the CDR3 is TGTGCCAGCAGCTTGCGGAGTTACGAGCAGTACTTC.

V gene TRBV2 combines with J gene TRBJ1-1; unclear D gene. The V end was cut by 5 bases, the J end by 6 bases, with 7 bases between. The CDR3 contains 11 residues. Germline CDR1 reads SNHLY; CDR2 reads FYNNEI. The CDR3 is CASSFRSEAFF. The CDR3 coding sequence is TGTGCCAGCAGTTTTCGTTCTGAAGCTTTCTTT.

The chain recombines TRBV28 with TRBJ1-1; D perhaps matches TRBD1 (6 bases). CDR3 size: 13 residues. The germline V gene has CDR1 MDHEN and CDR2 SYDVKM. Trimming stripped 9 bases from V and 5 bases from J, with 16 bases between. As DNA, the CDR3 is TGTGCCAGTATGCGGGGGGCGAGGACTGAAGCTTTCTTT. Amino acids: CASMRGARTEAFF.

V gene TRBV5-1 combines with J gene TRBJ1-3; D ambiguous. Trimming left V 4 bases short and J 3 bases short, with 8 bases between. This CDR3 has 13 residues. In germline, CDR1 is SGHRS, CDR2 YFSETQ. Here the CDR3 reads CASSRGFGNTIYF. The DNA for the CDR3 is TGCGCCAGCAGCCGAGGTTTTGGAAACACCATATATTTT.

The chain employs TRBV29-1 and TRBJ1-2, with 7 bases fitting TRBD1. The ends lost 7 bases at V and 1 base at J; junction bases unmatched: 9. This CDR3 is 14 amino acids long. CDR1 is SQVTM, CDR2 ANQGSEA, per germline. This CDR3 is CSALGDSHNYGYTF. Written as DNA, the CDR3 is TGCAGCGCTCTTGGGGACAGTCATAACTATGGCTACACCTTC. Combining the CDR3 with reference TRBV29-1 and TRBJ1-2 gives the whole variable domain SAVISQKPSRDICQRGTSLTIQCQVDSQVTMMFWYRQQPGQSLTLIATANQGSEATYESGFVIDKFPISRPNLTFSTLTVSNMSPEDSSIYLCSALGDSHNYGYTFGSGTRLTVV.

This chain links TRBV27 with TRBJ1-5; TRBD1 matches at 7 bases. The V and J ends lost 7 bases and 4 bases, in that order; junction bases with no gene match: 7. There are 14 residues in the CDR3. Per the germline V gene, CDR1 is MNHEY and CDR2 is SMNVEV (reference sequence). The CDR3, as DNA: TGTGCCAGCACCTCGAGACAGGGAAATCAGCCCCAGCATTTT. Translating it yields CASTSRQGNQPQHF.

The chain combines TRBV27 with TRBJ2-7, with D perhaps TRBD1 (6 bases). Germline V gene lookup returns CDR1 MNHEY and CDR2 SMNVEV (reference sequence). Trimming stripped 0 bases from V and 1 base from J, with 13 bases between. This CDR3 region has 16 residues. CDR3 coding DNA: TGTGCCAGCAGTTTATCGAACCCGGACAGTTCCTACGAGCAGTACTTC. It codes for CASSLSNPDSSYEQYF.

This clone was seen just once. The CDR3 loop is CASTPDTGVSYEQYF. DNA of the CDR3: TGTGCCAGTACCCCGGACACTGGGGTTTCCTACGAGCAGTACTTC. This rearrangement joins TRBV19 to TRBJ2-7; the D gene is possibly TRBD1 (5 bases). V was pared by 7 bases and J by 1 base, with 17 bases between. The CDR3 contains 15 residues. Germline-derived CDR1 and CDR2 are LNHDA and SQIVND (reference sequence).

This chain connects TRBV6-2 or TRBV6-3 to TRBJ2-3; TRBD2 matches 9 bases. The germline V gene encodes CDR1 MNHEY and CDR2 SVGEGT. The CDR3 covers 15 residues. V gave up 5 bases and J gave up 0 bases; unmatched junction bases: 3. CDR3: CASSPSGGSTDTQYF. The CDR3, as DNA: TGTGCCAGCAGTCCCAGCGGGGGGAGCACAGATACGCAGTATTTT.

This clone came up a few times. The chain has TRBV28 and TRBJ1-6, with a possible D match to TRBD1 (5 bases). CDR1 is MDHEN, CDR2 SYDVKM, per germline. CDR3 size: 15 residues. Between the trimmed V and J ends, which lost 7 bases and 10 bases, there was a span of 20 bases. The CDR3 DNA follows: TGTGCCAGCACCCAAAGCCCGGCAGGGCGGTCACCCCTCCACTTT. Its translation: CASTQSPAGRSPLHF.

The chain couples TRBV5-1 to TRBJ1-6; maybe TRBD1 (6 bases). V gave up 0 bases and J gave up 6 bases, with 10 bases separating them. This CDR3 has 15 residues. CDR1 and CDR2 from the germline V gene are SGHRS and YFSETQ. DNA of the CDR3: TGCGCCAGCAGCTTGGCCGAGGGGGTTAATTCACCCCTCCACTTT. This encodes CASSLAEGVNSPLHF.

V gene TRBV7-2 combines with J gene TRBJ1-5; D is unresolved. The ends were cut back, 5 bases at V and 4 bases at J, with 12 bases in the middle. The CDR3 loop spans 14 amino acids. Germline V gene data show CDR1 as SGHTA and CDR2 as FQGNSA. CDR3 DNA sequence: TGTGCCAGCAGCCCCCAGGCGGGGAATCAGCCCCAGCATTTT. Translation gives CASSPQAGNQPQHF.

V and J are TRBV13 and TRBJ2-7, with 7 bases that match TRBD1. Looked up from germline, CDR1 is PRHDT and CDR2 is FYEKMQ (reference sequence). The length of the CDR3 is 14 residues. V shed 5 bases, J shed 2 bases, and the junction held 6 bases outside the gene matches. In nucleotides, the CDR3 is TGTGCCAGCAGCGGCTCCGGGACAGCCTACGAGCAGTACTTC. It yields the protein CASSGSGTAYEQYF.

V and J are TRBV11-3 and TRBJ2-2, with 14 bases lining up with TRBD2. CDR3 length: 17 amino acids. V trimming: 5 bases; J trimming: 7 bases; junction bases outside the gene matches: 9. Per the germline V gene, CDR1 is SGHNT and CDR2 is YENEEA. The CDR3 DNA is TGTGCCAGCAGCCCCCGACTAGCGGGAGGGCCAGGCGGGGAGCTGTTTTTT. Amino acids: CASSPRLAGGPGGELFF.

The chain couples TRBV28 to TRBJ1-2, with D possibly matching TRBD1 (5 bases). CDR1 and CDR2 from the germline V gene are MDHEN and SYDVKM. V lost 5 bases and J lost 3, with 28 bases in between. This CDR3 has 19 amino acids. Written as DNA, the CDR3 is TGTGCCAGCAGTCCGCTCCTCACTCTTCATGGGGCTAACGACTATGGCTACACCTTC. It is translated as CASSPLLTLHGANDYGYTF.

This chain joins TRBV5-6 and TRBJ2-5; D might be TRBD1 (8 bases). Trimming took 2 bases from V and 5 from J, leaving 16 bases between them. The CDR3 runs to 15 residues. CDR1 is SGHDT and CDR2 is YYEEEE in the germline V gene. The CDR3 loop reads CASSFQGARGETQYF. The CDR3 DNA reads TGTGCCAGCAGCTTCCAGGGGGCGCGGGGGGAGACCCAGTACTTC. Filled out from reference TRBV5-6 and TRBJ2-5, the complete variable domain reads DAGVTQSPTHLIKTRGQQVTLRCSPKSGHDTVSWYQQALGQGPQFIFQYYEEEERQRGNFPDRFSGHQFPNYSSELNVNALLLGDSALYLCASSFQGARGETQYFGPGTRLLVL.

Remarks on this clone: One end of the junction varies from germline; a read error may be responsible. This chain uses TRBV7-2 with TRBJ1-2; 7 bases match TRBD1. This CDR3 has 12 amino acids. The germline gives CDR1 SGHTA, CDR2 FQGNSA. The CDR3 DNA follows: TGTGCCAGCAGTTTTACAGGGGCAGACCTTCACTTC. Its protein is CASSFTGADLHF.

This clone was seen more than once but under ten times. The J gene is TRBJ2-3, the V gene TRBV10-3; TRBD2 is a possible D gene (5 bases). Trimming took off 4 bases at V and 4 bases at J, with 18 bases between the two ends. This CDR3 has 16 amino acids. The germline V gene encodes CDR1 ENHRY and CDR2 SYGVKD. CDR3 nucleotides: TGTGCCATCAGTGGCAGCGGCGACACTCCGGCAGATACGCAGTATTTT. This encodes CAISGSGDTPADTQYF.

The chain couples TRBV18 to TRBJ1-4; D may be TRBD1 (5 bases). Trimming cost V 3 bases and J 0 bases, with 11 bases left between them. There are 16 residues in the CDR3. Looked up from germline, CDR1 is KGHSH and CDR2 is LQKENI. CDR3 in DNA: TGTGCCAGCTCACCCTGGGGGGACTCAACTAATGAAAAACTGTTTTTT. This translates into CASSPWGDSTNEKLFF.

The J gene is TRBJ1-6, the V gene TRBV9; D gene unclear. The V gene's germline CDR1 is SGDLS and CDR2 YYNGEE. The CDR3 consists of 13 residues. With 4 bases removed from V and 9 bases from J, the gap between germline ends came to 11 bases. CDR3 loop: CASSPREGSPLHF. CDR3 nucleotide sequence: TGTGCCAGCAGCCCGAGGGAAGGTTCACCCCTCCACTTT.

The chain uses TRBV7-2 and TRBJ2-3; no firm D call. Germline V CDR1 and CDR2: SGHTA, FQGNSA. V shed 2 bases and J shed 0 bases, with 9 bases lying between them. The CDR3 sequence is 15 residues long. CDR3 DNA sequence: TGTGCCAGCAGCTTACTACGATCTAGCACAGATACGCAGTATTTT. It is translated as CASSLLRSSTDTQYF.

The chain links TRBV24-1 to TRBJ1-2; D is perhaps TRBD1 (5 bases). This CDR3 is 14 amino acids long. Trimming left V 3 bases short and J 5 bases short, with 12 bases between. Per the germline V gene, CDR1 is KGHDR and CDR2 is SFDVKD. The CDR3 DNA reads as TGTGCCACCAGTGATGGAGGGGACGGGTATGGCTACACCTTC. Translating gives CATSDGGDGYGYTF.

The chain carries TRBV18 and TRBJ1-5; D possibly corresponds to TRBD1 (5 bases). V was trimmed by 3 bases and J by 1 base, leaving 22 bases between them. The CDR3 has 19 amino acids. Germline V gives CDR1 KGHSH, CDR2 LQKENI. CDR3 loop: CASSPWGDGFFSSNQPQHF. The DNA for the CDR3 is TGTGCCAGCTCACCGTGGGGGGACGGGTTTTTTTCGAGCAATCAGCCCCAGCATTTT.

V and J are TRBV30 and TRBJ1-4; 8 bases fit TRBD1. J gave up 8 bases and V 1 base, and 9 bases lay outside the gene matches. Germline CDR1 and CDR2: GTSNPN and SVGIG (reference sequence). This CDR3 is built from 15 residues. The CDR3 coding sequence is TGTGCCTGGAGTGCCGGACAGGGAAAGGGGGAAAAACTGTTTTTT. Amino acids: CAWSAGQGKGEKLFF.

There are a few counts of this clone. This chain joins TRBV3-1 (or the pseudogene TRBV3-2) and TRBJ1-1, with a possible D match to TRBD1 (6 bases). Germline V gene sequence: CDR1 LGHDT, CDR2 YNNKEL (reference sequence). V was cut by 5 bases and J by 4 bases, with 14 bases left in between. The CDR3 contains 14 residues. This CDR3 is CASSTTGWGTEAFF. The CDR3 region has the DNA TGTGCCAGCAGCACCACAGGGTGGGGCACTGAAGCTTTCTTT.

The chain uses TRBV3-1 (or the pseudogene TRBV3-2) and TRBJ2-7, with 7 nucleotides matching TRBD2. The CDR3 length is 15 residues. Germline loops: CDR1 LGHDT, CDR2 YNNKEL (reference sequence). V was clipped by 0 bases and J by 0 bases; unmatched bases: 2. The CDR3 DNA reads TGTGCCAGCAGCCAAGATACTAGCGCCTCCTACGAGCAGTACTTC. This sequence encodes CASSQDTSASYEQYF.

The V and J genes are TRBV7-6 and TRBJ1-1; possible D gene TRBD1, 5 bases. The CDR3 is 16 residues long. CDR1 is SGHVS and CDR2 is FNYEAQ in the germline V gene. Trimming removed 5 bases from V and 0 bases from J, with 16 bases in between. CDR3 sequence reads: CASSPVRAGLNTEAFF. In nucleotides, the CDR3 is TGTGCCAGCAGCCCTGTAAGGGCAGGGCTGAACACTGAAGCTTTCTTT.

The genes are TRBV7-2 and TRBJ1-5; D is uncertain. This CDR3 region has 14 residues. Trimming took 1 base from V and 4 from J, leaving 8 bases between them. Germline lookup yields CDR1 SGHTA and CDR2 FQGNSA. The CDR3 spells CASSLDYGNQPQHF. CDR3 coding DNA: TGTGCCAGCAGCTTAGACTACGGGAATCAGCCCCAGCATTTT.

CDR3 sequence (DNA): TGTGCCAGTAGTATAATCGGGAGTTTGGAGAATGAGCAGTTCTTC. This codes for CASSIIGSLENEQFF. V gene TRBV19 combines with J gene TRBJ2-1; TRBD2 is a possible D gene (6 bases). V lost 2 bases, J lost 7 bases, and 15 bases lay in between. In germline, CDR1 is LNHDA, CDR2 SQIVND (reference sequence). The CDR3 consists of 15 residues.

The chain employs TRBV7-9 and TRBJ2-2; TRBD2 agrees at 12 bases. Trimming took 5 bases from V and 4 from J; bases not matched to a gene: 8. This CDR3 spans 17 amino acids. CDR1 is SEHNR and CDR2 is FQNEAQ in the germline V gene (reference sequence). Written as DNA, the CDR3 is TGTGCCAGCAGCCCCCGGACTAGCGGGAACCCCACCGGGGAGCTGTTTTTT. Protein product: CASSPRTSGNPTGELFF. Complete variable domain (other parts from reference TRBV7-9 and TRBJ2-2): DTGVSQNPRHKITKRGQNVTFRCDPISEHNRLYWYRQTLGQGPEFLTYFQNEAQLEKSRLLSDRFSAERPKGSFSTLEIQRTEQGDSAMYLCASSPRTSGNPTGELFFGEGSRLTVL.

The chain has TRBV7-2 and TRBJ2-1, with 8 bases matching TRBD2. V shed 1 base and J 10 bases; nucleotides not matched to a gene: 9. This CDR3 has 15 amino acids. Germline CDR1 is SGHTA and CDR2 is FQGNSA. The CDR3 nucleotides read TGTGCCAGCAGCTTAGTGTCTAGCGGGTCCAGGGAGCAGTTCTTC. Translated, it gives CASSLVSSGSREQFF.